Given below is one TCR beta chain in context. Its antigen is still unknown. There are no base qualities to consult, and no much larger clone falls within one base. Every donor in the study was a healthy Caucasian. The twin cohort consisted of three pairs of female monozygotic twins, all aged roughly 18 to 30 years. Peripheral blood mononuclear cells were used as the source from which RNA for TCR libraries was isolated. The data derive from a study of identical twins (dated by TCRdb to 2016 to 2017). About the full investigation: TCR alpha and beta repertoires from monozygotic twins, unrelated adults of various ages and cord blood were deep-sequenced to test whether fetal clonotypes persist. To rule out contamination, replicate twin experiments were performed at different times with different library preparation protocols. The full study reports these points: Compared with coincidental sharing between unrelated individuals, out-of-frame TCR alpha sequences shared between twins had an excess of sequences with low generation probability. A weaker excess of twin sharing was found in beta out-of-frame sequences because the signal-to-noise ratio was lowered by fewer shared sequences. Invariant T cells such as MAIT and iNKT could partly confound zero-insertion analyses, though diverse VJ usage argued against this for most clonotypes. Conclusions relied on cross-sectional statistical analysis, since the same donors could not be followed over many years. Abundant cord blood beta clonotypes carried fewer insertions; young adult naive repertoires showed a weaker similar trend, while memory repertoires showed none. In monozygotic twins, out-of-frame TCR alpha sharing was systematically underestimated by recombination models, although the models agreed with sharing between unrelated individuals.

CDR1 SGHNT and CDR2 YENEEA are derived from the germline V gene. The junction shows trimming of 3 bases on V and 6 bases on J, and the gene matches do not reach 10 bases of it. CDR3 length: 16 amino acids, cysteine to phenylalanine. The sequence is cut down to CDR3 DNA, 48 bases in frame from base 1. The library was obtained by 5' RACE. Data came from an Illumina HiSeq 2000. Template switching introduced a universal primer binding site; the final cDNA contained a unique molecular identifier, enabling accurate counting of TCR cDNA molecules. Specific primers in the conserved constant-segment region were used to synthesize first-strand cDNA for the TCR alpha and beta chains. Each cDNA library was double barcoded, with a SMART-Mk sample barcode plus Illumina barcodes, to control for contamination. Two successive PCR steps introduced TruSeq adapter sequences along with Illumina sample barcodes. Sequencing of the TCR alpha and beta cDNA libraries was done on the Illumina HiSeq platform using custom primers. In the authors' own workflow: Unique molecular identifiers were extracted from raw reads with MiGEC, and CDR3 positions were determined with MiXCR. Recombination models were inferred per individual with the repgenHMM and IGoR tools using an EM algorithm. The analysis of shared clonotypes was done with the tcR package in R, with sharing normalized by the product of cloneset sizes. To study raw recombination without the effects of thymic and clonal selection, out-of-frame nonproductive sequences were analyzed. In TCRdb, the public reads were trimmed at Q25 with fastp and aligned with MiXCR, with productive beta chains retained. Duplicate CDR3 protein sequences are folded into a single record with the most common DNA and genes. The V and J calls were not made by the authors but by TCRdb's processing. Present in this sample are fewer than 800,000 distinct CDR3 sequences, under 8.5% of which were seen just once. The ten largest clones represent 1.6% of the sample.

Another study also made use of these data, one on yellow fever vaccine responses in identical twins. As described in the second report: According to the authors, the vaccine-induced T cell response in identical twins seemed to be partly convergent and partly specific to each individual. In the study, vaccine-responding T cell clones were precisely tracked in identical twins.

Sequencing used PBMCs. This sequence was found in a woman between 18 and 29 years old in good health. The chain uses TRBV11-3 and TRBJ2-1; TRBD2 lines up with 8 middle nucleotides. The CDR3 protein is CASSFNLASGRNEQFF. The DNA reads as follows: TGTGCCAGCAGCTTTAATTTGGCTAGCGGGCGCAATGAGCAGTTCTTC. Here the CDR3 is joined to the reference TRBV11-3 and TRBJ2-1 genes, and the full variable domain is: EAGVVQSPRYKIIEKKQPVAFWCNPISGHNTLYWYLQNLGQGPELLIRYENEEAVDDSQLPKDRFSAERLKGVDSTLKIQPAELGDSAVYLCASSFNLASGRNEQFFGPGTRLTVL.